This T cell receptor (beta chain) was obtained from a study of blood T cells in healthy people across ages. CDR1 and CDR2 (germline): SEHNR, FQNEAQ (reference sequence). The CDR3 is 15 residues long. The V end was cut by 4 bases, the J end by 1 base, with 11 bases between. This clonotype has a count of ten or more. Combining a sample-barcoded 5' primer with a J-beta primer mix, a second PCR ran for about 7 to 12 cycles. A single record per CDR3 protein comes from TCRdb applying MiXCR to the 5' RACE reads. The sample includes 750,000 to 950,000 distinct CDR3 sequences, approximately 32% seen only once; the top ten take roughly 10%. This sample also appeared in a second study, on T cells of mothers and their children. As that study records: Once extracted, all RNA went into cDNA synthesis at about 1.5 ug per 15 ul.

The sequenced sample was blood. The gene calls are TRBV7-9 and TRBJ2-4, with TRBD2 as a possible D gene (6 bases). The receptor was derived from a woman in her forties in good health. The chain's CDR3 is CASSSDGGAKNIQYF. CDR3 sequence (DNA): TGTGCCAGCAGCTCCGACGGAGGGGCCAAAAACATTCAGTACTTC.